A single sample is the source of the 5 T cell receptor beta chains below, sequenced in a study of T-cell reconstitution after alpha-beta-depleted transplantation in children. Preparation of the TCRbeta library used unique molecular identifiers. Using its own MiXCR run on the PCR reads, TCRdb lists one record per CDR3 protein. The sample includes around 580,000 distinct CDR3 sequences, around 23% of them seen just once. The sequenced sample was PBMCs, mostly from graft donor cells, obtained 360 days after TCRalphabeta/CD19-depleted stem cell transplant. These receptors came from a boy under two years old who had a stem cell transplant for acute myeloid leukemia, so the T cells may come from the graft donor.

This clonotype was observed a few times. This rearrangement joins TRBV6-2 or TRBV6-3 to TRBJ2-1; unclear D gene. Germline assignment: CDR1 MNHEY and CDR2 SVGEGT. V was cut by 4 bases and J by 7 bases, with 11 bases left in between. The CDR3 extends over 13 amino acids. In DNA form, the CDR3 reads TGTGCCAGCAGTTGGCAGGATTGGAATGAGCAGTTCTTC. Translated, it gives CASSWQDWNEQFF.

This clonotype was recorded a few times. V gene TRBV28 combines with J gene TRBJ2-7; TRBD2 is a possible D gene (7 bases). The CDR3 has 15 residues. Germline V gives CDR1 MDHEN, CDR2 SYDVKM. With 7 bases removed from V and 4 bases from J, the gap between germline ends came to 20 bases. This chain's CDR3 is CASTMGGASVYEQYV. CDR3 DNA: TGTGCCAGCACAATGGGGGGGGCCAGCGTATACGAGCAGTACGTC.

This clonotype was seen more than once but under ten times. The chain couples TRBV6-1 to TRBJ2-7, with TRBD2 as a possible D gene (6 bases). Looked up from germline, CDR1 is MNHNS and CDR2 is SASEGT. This CDR3 spans 14 amino acids. Trimming stripped 6 bases from V and 7 bases from J, with 19 bases between. The CDR3: CASRRDFGPGEQYF. In DNA, the CDR3 is TGTGCCAGCAGACGGGACTTTGGTCCGGGGGAGCAGTACTTC.

This clonotype was picked up many times. The chain has TRBV12-5 and TRBJ2-1, with D perhaps matching TRBD1 or TRBD2 (5 bases each). Germline CDR1 reads LGHNT; CDR2 reads FRNRAP. V lost 6 bases to trimming and J lost 4 bases, with 19 bases between them. This CDR3 is 16 amino acids long. The CDR3 DNA sequence: TGTGCTAGTGGCCCCTCGATTCGGGGCCCTTACAATGAGCAGTTCTTC. Protein sequence: CASGPSIRGPYNEQFF.

This clonotype was recorded at least ten times. The V gene is TRBV6-5, the J gene TRBJ2-6, with D tentatively TRBD2 (5 bases). This CDR3 is built from 17 residues. V lost 2 bases to trimming and J lost 2 bases, with 13 bases between them. The germline V gene has CDR1 MNHEY and CDR2 SVGAGI. The CDR3 DNA reads as TGTGCCAGCAGTTACCTCAGCGGACTCCCTGGGGCCAACGTCCTGACTTTC. It yields the protein CASSYLSGLPGANVLTF.